This entry concerns a single T cell receptor beta chain. Data came from immunoSEQ multiplex PCR; TCRdb stores just in-frame clones and leaves some out. The table records tens of thousands of clones, around nine tenths of them present only once. Per germline, CDR1 LNHNV and CDR2 YYDKDF (reference sequence). The length of the CDR3 is 18 residues. V was trimmed by 3 bases and J by 5 bases, leaving 25 bases between them. This entry is derived from a study of OX40 agonist ivuxolimab in advanced cancers. The receptor comes from an adult with an advanced solid tumor such as melanoma, head and neck, liver or kidney cancer. The chain couples TRBV15 to TRBJ2-5; D is perhaps TRBD2 (9 bases). The sample consisted of CD4+ or CD8+ T cells sorted from blood, taken in a trial of the OX40 agonist ivuxolimab. The CDR3 region has the DNA TGTGCCACCAGCAGCCTAGGGACAGGAATAGCGGGAGAGGAGACCCAGTACTTC. Residues: CATSSLGTGIAGEETQYF. Together with reference TRBV15 and TRBJ2-5, the CDR3 gives the full variable domain: DAMVIQNPRYQVTQFGKPVTLSCSQTLNHNVMYWYQQKSSQAPKLLFHYYDKDFNNEADTPDNFQSRRPNTSFCFLDIRSPGLGDTAMYLCATSSLGTGIAGEETQYFGPGTRLLVL.